The 27 T cell receptor beta chains given below trace back to one sample, sequenced in a study of blood T cell repertoires in COVID-19. Sequencing used immunoSEQ multiplex PCR; TCRdb keeps in-frame clones, though not all of them. The sample gives 180,000 or so clones, around 79% of which show up once; about 10% is in the top ten. The sequencing input was PBMCs or T cells enriched from blood (not recorded which). The origin of the receptors is a man aged 45-65 years who had recovered from COVID-19.

The chain is built from TRBV7-8 and TRBJ2-3; TRBD2 agrees at 15 bases. CDR3 length: 17 amino acids. The germline V gene has CDR1 SGHVS and CDR2 FQNEAQ. V lost 1 base to trimming and J lost 5 bases; unmatched junction nucleotides: 4. This chain's CDR3 is CASSLGGLAGGQDTQYF. The CDR3 DNA is TGTGCCAGCAGCTTAGGAGGACTAGCGGGGGGGCAAGATACGCAGTATTTT.

The chain has TRBV9 and TRBJ2-2; 10 bases agree with TRBD2. In germline, CDR1 is SGDLS, CDR2 YYNGEE. This CDR3 contains 15 residues. With 1 base clipped from V and 7 bases from J, the junction kept 4 bases outside the gene matches. The CDR3 loop reads CASSVTSGRGGELFF. The CDR3 DNA reads as TGTGCCAGCAGCGTAACCAGCGGGAGGGGCGGGGAGCTGTTTTTT.

The chain recombines TRBV4-1 with TRBJ2-7; 8 nucleotides match TRBD2. Per germline, CDR1 MGHRA and CDR2 YSYEKL. The ends lost 0 bases at V and 3 bases at J; junction bases unmatched: 10. The CDR3 loop spans 17 amino acids. The CDR3 region is CASSQETGGSQIYEQYF. DNA for the CDR3: TGCGCCAGCAGCCAAGAAACGGGAGGGAGTCAAATCTACGAGCAGTACTTC.

The V and J genes are TRBV5-1 and TRBJ2-4, with 7 bases fitting TRBD1. The germline gives CDR1 SGHRS, CDR2 YFSETQ. The CDR3 is 14 amino acids. Trimming at V came to 0 bases and at J to 4 bases, leaving 1 base not matched to a gene. CDR3 loop: CASSLGQGKNIQYF. The CDR3 coding sequence is TGCGCCAGCAGCTTGGGACAGGGAAAAAACATTCAGTACTTC.

The V call is TRBV6-4, the J call TRBJ1-3; TRBD1 might be the D (5 bases). Trimming cost V 9 bases and J 2 bases, with 20 bases left between them. This CDR3 spans 16 amino acids. Germline CDR1 reads MRHNA; CDR2 reads SNTAGT. The CDR3 reads CASFGGDRGPGNTIYF. CDR3 bases: TGTGCCAGTTTTGGGGGGGACCGGGGACCTGGAAACACCATATATTTT.

J is TRBJ1-6 and V is TRBV5-1; TRBD1 agrees at 9 bases. The CDR3 runs 17 residues. V was clipped by 0 bases and J by 10 bases; unmatched bases: 11. Germline V CDR1 and CDR2: SGHRS, YFSETQ. The CDR3 nucleotides read TGCGCCAGCAGCTTGGAACCACCGGGACAGGGTGGGTCACCCCTCCACTTT. Its translation: CASSLEPPGQGGSPLHF.

The CDR3 loop is CASSPTVTGNTIYF. The DNA of the CDR3 is TGTGCCAGCTCACCTACAGTAACTGGAAACACCATATATTTT. The rearrangement uses TRBV18 and TRBJ1-3; no reliable D call. This CDR3 has 14 residues. The germline V gene encodes CDR1 KGHSH and CDR2 LQKENI. The V end lost 3 bases, the J end lost 2 bases, and 8 bases lay between the germline ends.

The gene calls are TRBV10-1 and TRBJ2-1; possible D gene TRBD1, 5 bases. V dropped 2 bases and J dropped 7 bases, with 6 bases sitting between them. CDR1 is WNHNN, CDR2 SYGVQD, per germline (reference sequence). There are 12 residues in the CDR3. The CDR3 sequence: CASSEGANEQFF. CDR3 coding DNA: TGCGCCAGCAGTGAGGGGGCTAATGAGCAGTTCTTC.

This clone showed up just a few times. The chain carries TRBV5-6 and TRBJ1-2; D call uncertain. The CDR3 length is 15 residues. In germline, CDR1 is SGHDT, CDR2 YYEEEE. V shed 3 bases and J shed 2 bases, with 14 bases lying between them. DNA of the CDR3: TGTGCCAGCAGCTCGGTCGCGGGTAGGAACTATGGCTACACCTTC. It codes for CASSSVAGRNYGYTF. Looking up the rest from reference TRBV5-6 and TRBJ1-2 gives the full variable domain: DAGVTQSPTHLIKTRGQQVTLRCSPKSGHDTVSWYQQALGQGPQFIFQYYEEEERQRGNFPDRFSGHQFPNYSSELNVNALLLGDSALYLCASSSVAGRNYGYTFGSGTRLTVV.

The chain carries TRBV28 and TRBJ2-7; weak D call: TRBD1 (6 bases). The CDR3 covers 13 residues. In germline, CDR1 is MDHEN, CDR2 SYDVKM. Trimming removed 7 bases from V and 2 bases from J, with 12 bases in between. This CDR3 reads CASTRQAPYEQYF. The CDR3 nucleotides read TGTGCCAGCACCCGACAGGCGCCCTACGAGCAGTACTTC.

CDR3 DNA: TGTGCCAGCAGCTCTTACGTGGGAGGGCCCAATGAGCAGTTCTTC. Amino acids: CASSSYVGGPNEQFF. This sequence joins TRBV7-2 and TRBJ2-1; 7 positions match TRBD2. CDR3 length equals 15 residues. CDR1 is SGHTA, CDR2 FQGNSA, per germline. Trimming took 4 bases from V and 6 from J; bases not matched to a gene: 9.

This chain links TRBV7-3 with TRBJ1-3; possible D gene TRBD1, 5 bases. The length of the CDR3 is 15 residues. CDR1 and CDR2 (germline): SGHTA, FQGTGA. Trimming left V 4 bases short and J 0 bases short, with 10 bases between. The CDR3 sequence: CASSSDRSSGNTIYF. The CDR3 DNA sequence: TGTGCCAGCAGCTCCGACAGAAGCTCTGGAAACACCATATATTTT.

V usage is TRBV5-1 and J usage is TRBJ2-1, with D maybe TRBD2 (6 bases). Trimming cost V 1 base and J 6 bases, with 8 bases left between them. The CDR3 length is 13 residues. In germline, CDR1 is SGHRS, CDR2 YFSETQ. CDR3 region: CASSLLASNEQFF. DNA for the CDR3: TGCGCCAGCAGCTTGCTAGCGAGCAATGAGCAGTTCTTC.

The V and J genes are TRBV7-7 and TRBJ2-5; D call uncertain. The germline V gene has CDR1 SSHAT and CDR2 FNYEAQ (reference sequence). This CDR3 has 13 residues. V was trimmed by 1 base and J by 3 bases, leaving 6 bases between them. The CDR3 DNA reads as TGTGCCAGCAGCTTAGTGGCAAAAGAGACCCAGTACTTC. Protein sequence: CASSLVAKETQYF. Full variable domain (missing parts from reference TRBV7-7 and TRBJ2-5): GAGVSQSPRYKVTKRGQDVTLRCDPISSHATLYWYQQALGQGPEFLTYFNYEAQPDKSGLPSDRFSAERPEGSISTLTIQRTEQRDSAMYRCASSLVAKETQYFGPGTRLLVL.

V and J are TRBV5-1 and TRBJ2-2; the D gene is possibly TRBD2 (6 bases). Trimming took off 5 bases at V and 0 bases at J, with 11 bases between the two ends. Germline V lookup: CDR1 SGHRS, CDR2 YFSETQ. CDR3 size: 15 residues. DNA for the CDR3: TGCGCCAGCAGTTGGGCGGGGCCGAACACCGGGGAGCTGTTTTTT. Protein: CASSWAGPNTGELFF.

This clone was observed a single time. The chain has TRBV7-6 and TRBJ2-7; the match to TRBD2 covers 14 bases. Losses at the gene ends were 1 base for V and 6 bases for J; bases not matched to a gene: 20. Germline V gene sequence: CDR1 SGHVS, CDR2 FNYEAQ. This CDR3 is built from 21 residues. The CDR3 sequence: CASSLGIPGTSGSAWGSEQYF. DNA for the CDR3: TGTGCCAGCAGCTTAGGGATTCCCGGGACTAGCGGGAGCGCGTGGGGCAGCGAGCAGTACTTC.

V usage is TRBV6-1 and J usage is TRBJ1-4, with D maybe TRBD1 (6 bases). The CDR3 consists of 14 residues. The V end was cut by 1 base, the J end by 3 bases, with 6 bases between. In germline, CDR1 is MNHNS, CDR2 SASEGT. The CDR3 spells CASSEDRANEKLFF. The CDR3 nucleotides read TGTGCCAGCAGTGAAGACAGGGCTAATGAAAAACTGTTTTTT.

This sequence joins TRBV20-1 and TRBJ1-1; D gene uncertain. Trimming removed 4 bases at V and 1 base at J, with 4 bases between. The CDR3 length is 11 residues. Germline values: CDR1 DFQATT, CDR2 SNEGSKA (reference sequence). CDR3 amino acids: CSAISNTEAFF. The DNA of the CDR3 is TGCAGTGCTATATCGAACACTGAAGCTTTCTTT.

The J gene is TRBJ1-5, the V gene TRBV6-1; a possible D gene is TRBD1 (6 bases). This CDR3 region has 15 residues. Trimming cost V 0 bases and J 0 bases, with 6 bases left between them. Germline lookup yields CDR1 MNHNS and CDR2 SASEGT. For the CDR3, the DNA is TGTGCCAGCAGTGAAGCGGGACATAGCAATCAGCCCCAGCATTTT. This translates into CASSEAGHSNQPQHF.

This chain joins TRBV12-3 or TRBV12-4 and TRBJ1-1, with unresolved D. The CDR3 runs 13 residues. Trimming pared 2 bases from V and 5 bases from J, leaving 9 bases between. The CDR3 reads CASSLRGWTEAFF. DNA for the CDR3: TGTGCCAGCAGTTTAAGAGGATGGACTGAAGCTTTCTTT.

This chain joins TRBV15 and TRBJ2-5; D uncertain. The CDR3 is 14 residues long. V dropped 1 base and J dropped 5 bases, with 11 bases sitting between them. Germline CDR1 and CDR2: LNHNV and YYDKDF (reference sequence). CDR3 DNA: TGTGCCACCAGCAGAGTAGGAGTCGGGGAGACCCAGTACTTC. Amino acids: CATSRVGVGETQYF.

The genes are TRBV27 and TRBJ2-1, with D possibly matching TRBD2 (5 bases). The germline gives CDR1 MNHEY, CDR2 SMNVEV (reference sequence). Trimming cost V 3 bases and J 2 bases, with 8 bases left between them. CDR3 length: 14 residues. The DNA of the CDR3 is TGTGCCAGCAGTTTGTCCGGGGCCTACAATGAGCAGTTCTTC. It yields the protein CASSLSGAYNEQFF.

The rearrangement links TRBV3-1 (or the pseudogene TRBV3-2) to TRBJ2-7; D uncertain. Germline V CDR1 and CDR2: LGHDT, YNNKEL (reference sequence). Trimming removed 0 bases from V and 7 bases from J, with 16 bases in between. The CDR3 contains 15 residues. CDR3 sequence: CASSQDRVRSREQYF. CDR3 coding DNA: TGTGCCAGCAGCCAAGATCGGGTCCGGTCGCGGGAGCAGTACTTC.

This chain uses TRBV2 with TRBJ1-3, with D maybe TRBD1 (5 bases). The germline V and J ends were trimmed by 5 bases and 0 bases, with 8 bases remaining between them. Germline V lookup: CDR1 SNHLY, CDR2 FYNNEI. The CDR3 is 14 amino acids. DNA for the CDR3: TGTGCCAGCAGTCCGGACACCTCTGGAAACACCATATATTTT. This encodes CASSPDTSGNTIYF.

The J gene is TRBJ2-7, the V gene TRBV14; D not certain. There are 15 residues in the CDR3. The germline CDR1 and CDR2 sequences are SGHDN and FVKESK. Trimming shortened V by 4 bases and J by 1 base, and 14 bases separated the two germline ends. Here the CDR3 reads CASSPYLPGSYEQYF. The CDR3 DNA is TGTGCCAGCAGCCCCTATTTGCCCGGGTCCTACGAGCAGTACTTC.

J is TRBJ2-1 and V is TRBV28, with 8 bases aligning to TRBD1. The CDR3 consists of 16 residues. CDR1 MDHEN and CDR2 SYDVKM come from the germline V gene. Trimming cost V 5 bases and J 2 bases; bases outside gene matches: 8. CDR3 in DNA: TGTGCCAGCAGTCCACAGGGGGAGGTCCCCTACAATGAGCAGTTCTTC. It translates to CASSPQGEVPYNEQFF. Full variable domain (outside the CDR3, taken from reference TRBV28 and TRBJ2-1): DVKVTQSSRYLVKRTGEKVFLECVQDMDHENMFWYRQDPGLGLRLIYFSYDVKMKEKGDIPEGYSVSREKKERFSLILESASTNQTSMYLCASSPQGEVPYNEQFFGPGTRLTVL.

The chain employs TRBV28 and TRBJ2-3, with a tentative D call TRBD2 (5 bases). The CDR3 extends over 14 amino acids. V lost 5 bases and J 2 bases, leaving 11 bases between the germline ends. Germline CDR1 MDHEN, CDR2 SYDVKM. The CDR3: CASSQQLATDTQYF. DNA of the CDR3: TGTGCCAGCAGTCAGCAGCTAGCCACAGATACGCAGTATTTT.